This T cell receptor (beta chain) was sequenced during a study of blood T cell repertoires in COVID-19. Clones were sequenced by immunoSEQ multiplex PCR, and TCRdb holds only the in-frame ones, with some missing. The data show roughly 40,000 clones, around 77% seen once. Germline loops: CDR1 SGHTS, CDR2 YDEGEE. V gave up 5 bases and J gave up 5 bases; unmatched junction bases: 6. The CDR3 spans 14 residues. This receptor was identified in a woman of 80 years or more with acute or convalescent COVID-19. The genes are TRBV5-8 and TRBJ2-5, with 10 bases aligning to TRBD1. Sequencing was carried out using peripheral blood. The CDR3 spells CASRRQGASETQYF. CDR3 in DNA: TGTGCCAGCAGGAGACAGGGGGCGAGTGAGACCCAGTACTTC.